This T cell receptor (beta chain) is drawn from a study of T-cell memory formation after mild COVID-19. General study points: For contracting clones, CD4+ ones sat mainly in CM and EM, CD8+ in EMRA. Later expanders leaned toward CD4+, whereas clones contracting from day 15 to 85 were balanced CD4/CD8. Detection of some responders pre-infection suggested pre-existing cross-reactive memory T cells participated.

TCRalpha and TCRbeta libraries used 5'RACE with constant-segment primers and UMIs. TCRdb reanalysed the 5' RACE reads using MiXCR and keeps one entry per CDR3 protein. The sample shows fewer than 700,000 distinct CDR3 sequences, about 20% of them seen only once. The germline V gene encodes CDR1 SGHVS and CDR2 FNYEAQ. The length of the CDR3 is 16 residues. V was pared by 1 base and J by 0 bases, with 11 bases between. Worth noting for this clonotype: Its antigen is not identified.

The J gene is TRBJ2-3, the V gene TRBV7-6; D is ambiguous. The origin of this receptor is an adult woman who had mild COVID-19 (a few samples of this study predate the infection). Cell type and time point are not known. What was sequenced was PBMCs or a T cell subset sorted from them (not recorded which). This CDR3 is CASSLGVGRSTDTQYF. In DNA form, the CDR3 reads TGTGCCAGCAGCTTAGGGGTTGGAAGGAGCACAGATACGCAGTATTTT.